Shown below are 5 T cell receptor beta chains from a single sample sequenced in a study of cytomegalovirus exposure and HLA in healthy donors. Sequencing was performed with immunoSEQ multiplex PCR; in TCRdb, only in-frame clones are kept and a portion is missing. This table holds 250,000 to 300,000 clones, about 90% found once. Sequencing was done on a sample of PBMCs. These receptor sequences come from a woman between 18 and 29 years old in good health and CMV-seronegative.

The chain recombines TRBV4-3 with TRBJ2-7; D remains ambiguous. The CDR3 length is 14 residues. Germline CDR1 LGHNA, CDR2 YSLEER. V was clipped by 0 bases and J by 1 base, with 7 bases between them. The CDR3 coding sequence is TGCGCCAGCAGCCAAGAGGGCCTTTCCTACGAGCAGTACTTC. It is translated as CASSQEGLSYEQYF.

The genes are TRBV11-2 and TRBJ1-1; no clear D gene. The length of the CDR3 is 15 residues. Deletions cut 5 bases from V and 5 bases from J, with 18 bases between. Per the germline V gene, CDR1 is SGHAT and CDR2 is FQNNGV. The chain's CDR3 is CASSRHSSGPTEAFF. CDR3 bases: TGTGCCAGCAGCCGACACTCCAGCGGACCGACTGAAGCTTTCTTT.

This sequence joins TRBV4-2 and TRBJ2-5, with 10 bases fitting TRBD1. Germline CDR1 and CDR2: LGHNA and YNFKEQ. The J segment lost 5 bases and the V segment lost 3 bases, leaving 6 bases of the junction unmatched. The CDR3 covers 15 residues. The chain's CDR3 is CASSHPGQGVETQYF. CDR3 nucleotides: TGTGCCAGCAGCCATCCCGGACAGGGGGTGGAGACCCAGTACTTC.

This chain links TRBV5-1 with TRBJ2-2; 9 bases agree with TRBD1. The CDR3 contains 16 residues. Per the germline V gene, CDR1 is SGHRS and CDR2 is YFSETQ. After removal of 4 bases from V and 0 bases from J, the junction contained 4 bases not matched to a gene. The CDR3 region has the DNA TGCGCCAGCAGCGGGACAGGGATCTCGAACACCGGGGAGCTGTTTTTT. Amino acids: CASSGTGISNTGELFF.

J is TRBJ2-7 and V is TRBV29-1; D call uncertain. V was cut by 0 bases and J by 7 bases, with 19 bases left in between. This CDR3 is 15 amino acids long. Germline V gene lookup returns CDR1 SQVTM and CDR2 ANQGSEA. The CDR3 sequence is CSVEDERSSVREQYF. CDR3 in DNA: TGCAGCGTTGAAGATGAACGGTCGTCCGTTCGGGAGCAGTACTTC.